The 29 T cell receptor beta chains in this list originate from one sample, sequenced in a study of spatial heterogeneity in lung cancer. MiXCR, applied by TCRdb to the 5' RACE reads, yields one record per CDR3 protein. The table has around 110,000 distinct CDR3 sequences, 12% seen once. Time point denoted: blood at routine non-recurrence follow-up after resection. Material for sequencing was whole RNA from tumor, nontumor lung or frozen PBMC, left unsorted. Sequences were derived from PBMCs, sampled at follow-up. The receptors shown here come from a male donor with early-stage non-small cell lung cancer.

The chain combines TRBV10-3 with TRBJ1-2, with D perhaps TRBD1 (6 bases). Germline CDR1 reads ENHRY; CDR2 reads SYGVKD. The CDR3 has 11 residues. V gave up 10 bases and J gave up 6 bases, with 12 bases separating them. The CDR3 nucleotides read TGTGCCACCGACTCAGGGGATGGCTACACCTTC. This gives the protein CATDSGDGYTF.

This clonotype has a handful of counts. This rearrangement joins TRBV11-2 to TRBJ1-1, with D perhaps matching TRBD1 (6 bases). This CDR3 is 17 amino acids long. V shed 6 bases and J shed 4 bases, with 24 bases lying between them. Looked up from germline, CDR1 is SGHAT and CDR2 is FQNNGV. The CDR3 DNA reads TGTGCCAGCAGTCCGGAGAGGGGAGGGGGTTTCGGCACTGAAGCTTTCTTT. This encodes CASSPERGGGFGTEAFF.

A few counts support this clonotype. The CDR3 spells CASSFEQPNSPLHF. The CDR3 DNA is TGTGCCAGCAGTTTTGAACAGCCTAATTCACCCCTCCACTTT. The chain links TRBV27 to TRBJ1-6, with D unclear. The V gene lost 3 bases and the J gene lost 6 bases, with 9 bases spanning the gap. The germline V gene has CDR1 MNHEY and CDR2 SMNVEV (reference sequence). The CDR3 is 14 residues long.

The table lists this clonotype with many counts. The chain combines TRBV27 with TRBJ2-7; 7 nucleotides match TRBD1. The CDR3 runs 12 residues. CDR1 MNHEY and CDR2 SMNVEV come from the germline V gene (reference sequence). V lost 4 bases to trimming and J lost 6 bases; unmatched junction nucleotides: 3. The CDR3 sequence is CASSSTGAEQYF. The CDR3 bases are TGTGCCAGCAGTTCAACAGGGGCCGAGCAGTACTTC.

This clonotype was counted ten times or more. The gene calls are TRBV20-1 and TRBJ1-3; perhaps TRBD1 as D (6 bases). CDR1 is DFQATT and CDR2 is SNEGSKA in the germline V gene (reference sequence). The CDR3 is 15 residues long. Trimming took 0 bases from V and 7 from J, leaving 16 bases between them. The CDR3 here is CSARDRTVGGNTIYF. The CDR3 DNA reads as TGCAGTGCTAGAGATCGGACAGTCGGCGGGAACACCATATATTTT.

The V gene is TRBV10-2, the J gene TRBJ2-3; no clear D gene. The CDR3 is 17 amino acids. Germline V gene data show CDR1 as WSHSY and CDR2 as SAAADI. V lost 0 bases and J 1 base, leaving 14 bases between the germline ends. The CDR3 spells CASSESKRRMGTDTQYF. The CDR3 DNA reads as TGCGCCAGCAGTGAGTCGAAAAGAAGGATGGGCACAGATACGCAGTATTTT.

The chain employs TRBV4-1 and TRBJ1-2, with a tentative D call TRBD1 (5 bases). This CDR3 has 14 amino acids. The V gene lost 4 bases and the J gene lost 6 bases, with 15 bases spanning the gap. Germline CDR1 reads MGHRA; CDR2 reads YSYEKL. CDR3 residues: CASSLQGEADGYTF. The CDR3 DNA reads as TGCGCCAGCAGCCTTCAAGGGGAGGCCGATGGCTACACCTTC.

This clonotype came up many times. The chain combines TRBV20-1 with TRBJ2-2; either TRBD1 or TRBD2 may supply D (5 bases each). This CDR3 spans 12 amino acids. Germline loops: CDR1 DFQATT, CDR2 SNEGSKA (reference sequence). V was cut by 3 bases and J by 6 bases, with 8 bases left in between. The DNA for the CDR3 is TGCAGTGCTAGGGGACCCGCCGGGGAGCTGTTTTTT. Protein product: CSARGPAGELFF.

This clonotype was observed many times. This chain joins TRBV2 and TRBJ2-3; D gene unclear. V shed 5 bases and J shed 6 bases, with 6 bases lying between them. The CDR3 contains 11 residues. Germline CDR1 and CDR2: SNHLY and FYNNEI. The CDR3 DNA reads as TGTGCCAGCAGTCGTGTGGATACGCAGTATTTT. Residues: CASSRVDTQYF. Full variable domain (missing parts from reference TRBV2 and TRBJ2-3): EPEVTQTPSHQVTQMGQEVILRCVPISNHLYFYWYRQILGQKVEFLVSFYNNEISEKSEIFDDQFSVERPDGSNFTLKIRSTKLEDSAMYFCASSRVDTQYFGPGTRLTVL.

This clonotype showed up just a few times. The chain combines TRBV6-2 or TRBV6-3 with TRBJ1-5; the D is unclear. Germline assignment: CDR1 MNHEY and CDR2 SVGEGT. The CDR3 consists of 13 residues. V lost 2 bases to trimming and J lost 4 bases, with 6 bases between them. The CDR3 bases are TGTGCCAGCAGTTACATGGCAAATCAGCCCCAGCATTTT. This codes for CASSYMANQPQHF.

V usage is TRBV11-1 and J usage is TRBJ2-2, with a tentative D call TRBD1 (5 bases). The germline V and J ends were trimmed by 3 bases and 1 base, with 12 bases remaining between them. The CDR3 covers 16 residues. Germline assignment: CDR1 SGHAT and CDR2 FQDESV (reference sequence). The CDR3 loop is CASSFLQGRNTGELFF. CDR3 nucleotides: TGTGCCAGCAGCTTTCTCCAGGGAAGGAACACCGGGGAGCTGTTTTTT.

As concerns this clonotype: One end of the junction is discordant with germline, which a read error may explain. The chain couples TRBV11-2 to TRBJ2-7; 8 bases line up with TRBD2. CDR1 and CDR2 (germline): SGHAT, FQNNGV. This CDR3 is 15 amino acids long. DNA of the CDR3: TGTGTCAGCAGCTTAGATCCCGGGAGGGGCTCCGAGCAGTACTTC. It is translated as CVSSLDPGRGSEQYF.

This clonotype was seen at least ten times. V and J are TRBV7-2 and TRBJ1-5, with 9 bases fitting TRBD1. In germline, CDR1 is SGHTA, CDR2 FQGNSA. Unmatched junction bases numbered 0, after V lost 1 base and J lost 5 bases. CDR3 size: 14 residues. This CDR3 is CASSLDRGHQPQHF. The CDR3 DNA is TGTGCCAGCAGCTTAGACAGGGGGCATCAGCCCCAGCATTTT.

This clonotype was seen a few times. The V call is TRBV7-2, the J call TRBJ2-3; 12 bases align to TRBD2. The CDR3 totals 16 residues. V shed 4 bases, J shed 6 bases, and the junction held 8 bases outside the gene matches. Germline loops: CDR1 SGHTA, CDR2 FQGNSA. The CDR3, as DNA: TGTGCCAGCAGCTCCCCGCTAGCGGGGGGGACTGATACGCAGTATTTT. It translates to CASSSPLAGGTDTQYF.

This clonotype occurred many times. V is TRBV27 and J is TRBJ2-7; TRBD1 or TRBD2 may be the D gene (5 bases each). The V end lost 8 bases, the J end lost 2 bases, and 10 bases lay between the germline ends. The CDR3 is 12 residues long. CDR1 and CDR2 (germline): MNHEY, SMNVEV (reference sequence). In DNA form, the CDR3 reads TGTGCCAGCGGAAGGGGACCCTACGAGCAGTACTTC. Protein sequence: CASGRGPYEQYF.

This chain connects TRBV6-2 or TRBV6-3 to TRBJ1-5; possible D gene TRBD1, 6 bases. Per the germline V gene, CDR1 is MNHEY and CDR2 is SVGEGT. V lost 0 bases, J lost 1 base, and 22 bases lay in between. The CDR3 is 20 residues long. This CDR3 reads CASSYSRGGHSGYSNQPQHF. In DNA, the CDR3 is TGTGCCAGCAGTTACTCCAGAGGGGGACACTCCGGCTACAGCAATCAGCCCCAGCATTTT.

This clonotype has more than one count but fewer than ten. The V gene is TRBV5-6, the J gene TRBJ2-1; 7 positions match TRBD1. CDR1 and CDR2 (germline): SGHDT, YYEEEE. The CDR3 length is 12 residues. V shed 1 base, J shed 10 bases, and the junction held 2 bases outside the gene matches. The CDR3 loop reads CASSLMTGEQFF. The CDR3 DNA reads TGTGCCAGCAGCTTGATGACAGGGGAGCAGTTCTTC.

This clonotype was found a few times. The CDR3 DNA is TGTGCCAGCAGTTTAAGTGGCGAGGCAGATACGCAGTATTTT. It specifies CASSLSGEADTQYF. The gene calls are TRBV28 and TRBJ2-3; D gene uncertain. The CDR3 is 14 amino acids. The ends were cut back, 2 bases at V and 4 bases at J, with 10 bases in the middle. Germline V gene lookup returns CDR1 MDHEN and CDR2 SYDVKM.

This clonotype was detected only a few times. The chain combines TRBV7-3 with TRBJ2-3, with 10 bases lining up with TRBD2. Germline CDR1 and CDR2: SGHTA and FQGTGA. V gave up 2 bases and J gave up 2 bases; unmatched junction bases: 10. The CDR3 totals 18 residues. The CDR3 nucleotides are TGTGCCAGCAGCTTATGGGGACATAGCGGGGGGACCACAGATACGCAGTATTTT. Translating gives CASSLWGHSGGTTDTQYF. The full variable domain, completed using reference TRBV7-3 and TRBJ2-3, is GAGVSQTPSNKVTEKGKYVELRCDPISGHTALYWYRQSLGQGPEFLIYFQGTGAADDSGLPNDRFFAVRPEGSVSTLKIQRTERGDSAVYLCASSLWGHSGGTTDTQYFGPGTRLTVL.

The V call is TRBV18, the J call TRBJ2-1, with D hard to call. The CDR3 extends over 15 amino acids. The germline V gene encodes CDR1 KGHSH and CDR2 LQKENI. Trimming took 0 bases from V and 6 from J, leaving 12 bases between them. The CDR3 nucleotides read TGTGCCAGCTCACCACCAATAACGGTGATCAATGAGCAGTTCTTC. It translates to CASSPPITVINEQFF.

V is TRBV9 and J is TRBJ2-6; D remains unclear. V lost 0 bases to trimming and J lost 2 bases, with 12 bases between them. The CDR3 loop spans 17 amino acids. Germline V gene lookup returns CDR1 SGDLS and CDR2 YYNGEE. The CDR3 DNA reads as TGTGCCAGCAGCGTAGAGGCCCGGCAGACTGGGGCCAACGTCCTGACTTTC. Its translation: CASSVEARQTGANVLTF.

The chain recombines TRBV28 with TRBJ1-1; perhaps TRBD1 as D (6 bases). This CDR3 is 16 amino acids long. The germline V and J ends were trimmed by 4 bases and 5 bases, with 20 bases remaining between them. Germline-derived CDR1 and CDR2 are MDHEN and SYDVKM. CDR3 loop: CASSSILQGGWTEAFF. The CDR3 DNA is TGTGCCAGCAGTTCGATCCTACAGGGTGGGTGGACTGAAGCTTTCTTT.

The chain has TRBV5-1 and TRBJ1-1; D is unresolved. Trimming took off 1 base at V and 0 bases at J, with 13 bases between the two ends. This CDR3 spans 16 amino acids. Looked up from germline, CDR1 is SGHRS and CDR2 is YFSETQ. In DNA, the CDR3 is TGCGCCAGCAGCTTGTCATCAGGCTCCATGAACACTGAAGCTTTCTTT. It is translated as CASSLSSGSMNTEAFF.

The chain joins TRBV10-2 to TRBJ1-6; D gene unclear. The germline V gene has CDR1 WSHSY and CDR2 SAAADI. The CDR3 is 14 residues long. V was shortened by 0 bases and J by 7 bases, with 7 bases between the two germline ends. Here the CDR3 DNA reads TGCGCCAGCAGTGAGTCAATTGAGAATTCACCCCTCCACTTT. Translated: CASSESIENSPLHF.

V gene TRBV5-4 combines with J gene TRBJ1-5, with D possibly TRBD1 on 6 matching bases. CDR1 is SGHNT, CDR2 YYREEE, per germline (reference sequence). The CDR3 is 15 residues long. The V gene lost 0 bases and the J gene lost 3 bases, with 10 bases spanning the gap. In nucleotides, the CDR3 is TGTGCCAGCAGCTTGGGCGGGGGGCTCAATCAGCCCCAGCATTTT. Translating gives CASSLGGGLNQPQHF.

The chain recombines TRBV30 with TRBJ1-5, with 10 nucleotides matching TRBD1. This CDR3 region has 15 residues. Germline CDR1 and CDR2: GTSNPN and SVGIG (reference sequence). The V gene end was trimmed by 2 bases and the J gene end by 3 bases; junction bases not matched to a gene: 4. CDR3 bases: TGTGCCTGGAGTCGTGGACAGGGGGACAATCAGCCCCAGCATTTT. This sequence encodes CAWSRGQGDNQPQHF.

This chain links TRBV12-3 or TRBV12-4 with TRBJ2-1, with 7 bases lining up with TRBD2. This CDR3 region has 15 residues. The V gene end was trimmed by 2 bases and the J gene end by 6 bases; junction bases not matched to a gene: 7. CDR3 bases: TGTGCCAGCAGTTTATGGGGGGGGGACCCCAATGAGCAGTTCTTC. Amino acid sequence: CASSLWGGDPNEQFF.

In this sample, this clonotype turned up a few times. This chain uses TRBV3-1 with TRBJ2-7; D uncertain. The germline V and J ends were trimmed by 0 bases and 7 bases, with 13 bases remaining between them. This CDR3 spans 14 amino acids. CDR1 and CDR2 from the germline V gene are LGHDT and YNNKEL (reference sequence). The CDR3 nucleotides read TGTGCCAGCAGCCAAGAGTCCCCCCTGAGGGAGCAGTACTTC. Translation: CASSQESPLREQYF.

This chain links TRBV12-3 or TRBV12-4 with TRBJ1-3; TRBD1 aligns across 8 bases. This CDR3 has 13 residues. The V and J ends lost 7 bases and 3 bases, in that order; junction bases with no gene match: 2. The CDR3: CASNDRGGNTIYF. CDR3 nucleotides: TGTGCCAGCAACGACAGGGGTGGAAACACCATATATTTT.